This entry features one TCR beta chain sequence. Its antigen target is currently unknown. No base-level quality is on record; no much larger clone is a single base apart. The library came from the immunoSEQ multiplex PCR assay. For the multiplex PCR, a mixture combining 60 forward primers for TCR Vbeta segments and 13 reverse primers for TCR Jbeta segments was used. The CDR3 region of rearranged TCR beta genes was amplified from genomic DNA with a multiplex PCR assay. Amplified TCR beta libraries were sequenced as 87-base-pair reads on the Illumina HiSeq System. On the authors' methods: A later analysis tallied roughly 78 million unique TCR beta chains across the 666 repertoires, and around 12 million of those chains were shared by two or more donors. A nearest-neighbor algorithm error-corrected the raw reads and collapsed the reads into unique sequences, merging closely related sequences to remove PCR and sequencing errors. CDR3 sequences were aligned to IMGT reference sequences to assign V, D and J gene segments. For a sequence to be retained, a match of at least six nucleotides to both a V gene segment and a J gene segment was required. Rearrangements were called productive when the CDR3 lacked stop codons and stayed in frame with V and J; all others were non-productive. Following IMGT convention, CDR3 was defined as the stretch from the second conserved V-encoded cysteine to the conserved J-encoded phenylalanine. In an earlier analysis of around 540 of the donors, sequences lacking an unambiguous match to a single V gene segment were excluded. In an earlier analysis of a few hundred of the donors, V segments were called functional above 56.7% productive rearrangements and were called segregating when the between-donor standard deviation exceeded 5%. A statistical classification framework was built for diagnosing cytomegalovirus status from the catalog of TCR beta chain sequences. In a later analysis, TCR nucleotide sequences were compared against IMGT/GENE-DB human TR gene sequences so that V and J genes could be assigned. In a later analysis, CDR3 sequences and most-parsimonious VDJ recombination scenarios were assigned using the TCRdist pipeline. In a later analysis, every TCR beta chain was defined by the combination of its CDR3 amino acid sequence and its V-gene family, and reads without a unique V-gene family were dropped. As a way to deal with suspected cross-contamination and a sequencing artifact, a later analysis dropped 450 to 700 nucleotide sequences that were highly shared and had low generation probability. For each public chain, a later analysis derived a clonal expansion index from normalized ranks of inferred template counts within each repertoire. In a later analysis, generation probabilities were computed with a VDJ recombination model fitted to out-of-frame rearrangements, and the resulting probabilities were checked against IGoR. In a later analysis, TCR-TCR, TCR-HLA and TCR-CMV co-occurrence was scored with hypergeometric tests, and a repertoire-size bias correction was applied to TCR pairs. In a later analysis, false discovery rates were estimated by permuting HLA or CMV assignments 20 times. In a later analysis, co-occurring TCRs were grouped using DBSCAN, and TCRdist sequence similarity was added for clustering within HLA-allele-positive subsets. Co-occurrence clustering excluded repertoires with fewer than 30,000 or more than 120,000 public chains, plus five with anomalous nucleotide sharing. TCRdb retrieved this table from immuneACCESS and kept in-frame rearrangements only. Not all clones are present; in checked studies, unresolved V genes account for under half, and no reason is known for the remainder. V and J calls plus clone size are reproduced from that table; the DNA served to infer D and trimming. Counted in this sample were around 200,000 clones; approximately 70% of them appeared once. Around 2.6% of the sample lies in the top ten.

The data derive from a study of cytomegalovirus exposure and HLA in healthy donors (TCRdb year 2017). Describing the broader study: An earlier analysis of approximately 640 of the donors reported more than 250 Gb of sequence data and 100 million to 140 million unique TCR beta sequences from around 200 million T cells. Around 320 gigabases of sequencing data and 70 million to 100 million unique TCR sequences were included in an early release covering 500 to 750 HLA-typed donors. The genetic ancestry cluster associated with self-reported Caucasian donors included over 65% of the 398 genotyped donors. The study aimed to test whether cataloging public T cell receptors could reveal signatures of past pathogen exposure. The T cell repertoires of some 670 subjects were profiled by immunosequencing and related to cytomegalovirus serostatus. Besides the first cohort of 666 subjects, a separate validation cohort made up of over 100 different subjects was used. To predict cytomegalovirus infection status, the study combined high-throughput TCR immunosequencing, statistical association of individual TCRs with disease status, and machine learning. To study patterns of TCR occurrence, a later analysis re-analyzed previously published TCR beta repertoires from 500 to 850 donors and added high-resolution HLA genotyping. Rather than drawing on any new phenotypic data, the later analysis identified candidate immune exposures from TCR beta sequences and the way those sequences occurred across donors. An earlier analysis of nearly 600 of the donors applied high-throughput TCR beta sequencing to assess whether each TCR beta V gene segment acted as functional or pseudogenic. Alongside the repertoire data, information on donor age, sex, ethnicity and CMV serostatus was compiled. Genome-wide SNP genotypes for about three fifths of the roughly 670 donors were used in a later genetic analysis, which treated that subset as a discovery cohort. All discovery cohort repertoires had been generated using a single sequencing platform. HLA typing included class I and class II loci at four-digit resolution. Typing coverage varied by locus: about 620-630 donors for A, B, C, DRB1 and DQB1; approximately 560 for DQA1; over 600 for DPA1; approximately 470 for DPB1. Because of strong linkage in the cohort, roughly five DR-DQ haplotypes were treated as single units for association and clustering. Among approximately 370 genotyped donors of the cohort, an average of around 240,000 unique TCR beta nucleotide sequences was sequenced per donor, of which about 19% were non-productive. General conclusions and limits of the study: Immune exposure information for the cohort was limited to CMV serostatus. According to a later genetic analysis, donors in an Asian-associated ancestry cluster had fewer N-insertions in productive TCRs than the roughly 670-donor mean. Some IMGT-functional V segments, including TRBV6-2 and TRBV6-3, could not be told apart with the 87-base-pair reads, so those segments were excluded. Assigning TCR associations to individual alleles was difficult when HLA alleles, especially DR and DQ, strongly co-occurred. A later analysis found that TCR association rates varied across HLA loci, with DRB1 alleles showing the most associated TCRs and HLA-C alleles the fewest. Sequencing depth was assumed to be roughly uniform across donors in the presence/absence analyses, though that assumption may not hold. The study gave a list of roughly 150 TCR beta chains associated with cytomegalovirus. The earlier analysis of approximately 560 of the donors excluded some 15 rarely observed V segments, including chromosome 9 orphons, because counts were too low. A few of the identified cytomegalovirus-associated TCR beta chains were confirmed in vitro to be specific for cytomegalovirus antigens. Most CMV-associated TCR beta chains appeared to be HLA-restricted in a later analysis, and the HLA associations seemed to be driven largely by CMV exposure. A cluster of highly shared sequence variants was judged likely to be a technical artifact of the sequencing pipeline. Because HLA typing was unavailable for some donors at each locus, only the typed subset was used in association tests. A later analysis reported that several top co-occurrence clusters appeared linked to parvovirus B19, influenza, CMV and Epstein-Barr virus. The authors suggested that the approach could potentially be extended to other disease states and immunological phenotypes. V-gene and J-gene trimming of TCR beta chains was associated with a missense DCLRE1C variant in a later genetic analysis, and the association was replicated in an independent cohort. A further reported finding was that TCR beta sequences accurately predicted the HLA-A and HLA-B alleles for most subjects in the first cohort. In this cohort, only TCR beta chains were sequenced, and detectable features were limited by the absence of alpha or paired-chain data. In an earlier analysis of 587 of the donors, most TCR beta V segments appeared in productive rearrangements about 90% or about 30% of the time, broadly matching IMGT annotations. The classifier was reported to diagnose cytomegalovirus status with high specificity and sensitivity in both the original and validation cohorts. In a later analysis, HLA-associated TCR beta chains were found to be more clonally expanded and to have lower generation probabilities than equally common non-associated chains. A later analysis associated about 17,000 TCR beta sequences with specific HLA alleles at a false discovery rate of 0.05. Correlated functional status among segregating V segments might reflect linkage disequilibrium, but an unknown experimental factor could not be ruled out. Most TCR sequences were seen in very few donors, while some public TCRs were found in many individuals.

The germline V gene yields MNHEY for CDR1 and SVGAGI for CDR2. Including cysteine and phenylalanine, the CDR3 has 14 amino acids. Left in the record is the CDR3 DNA by itself, 42 bases read in frame from the first base. For this chain, trimming is 2 bases at the V end and 4 bases at the J end, and the number of junction bases without a gene match is 4. The cohort consisted of some 670 healthy bone marrow donors. At the time of sampling, all cohort members were nominally healthy, though unrecorded immune exposures were likely present. The donor was CMV seropositive and belonged to the group of 250 to 350 seropositive cohort members. Each donor provided a peripheral blood sample, and peripheral blood mononuclear cells were used for TCR beta sequencing. Genomic DNA was extracted from the blood cell samples with the Qiagen DNeasy Blood Extraction Kit.

The receptor chain draws on TRBV6-5 and TRBJ1-2, with 7 middle bases fitting TRBD1. Sequences were obtained from PBMCs. This TCR derives from a man in his forties in good health and CMV-seropositive. The CDR3 region reads CASSYPGTVYGYTF. The bases read TGTGCCAGCAGTTACCCCGGGACAGTCTATGGCTACACCTTC.